The text below deals with one TCR beta chain. The data were taken from a study of blood T cell repertoires in COVID-19. Study details: COVID-19 samples from acute and convalescent phases originated in the United States, Italy and Spain. The analysed material was cDNA or gDNA that came from T cells, B-cell-depleted T cells, or PBMCs.

V was shortened by 5 bases and J by 4 bases, with 9 bases between the two germline ends. Germline V gene data show CDR1 as LNHDA and CDR2 as SQIVND (reference sequence). The CDR3 runs to 13 residues. Source study methods: By means of reference gene primer amplification, nucleated cell counts were estimated. Assay used: immunoSEQ multiplex PCR; TCRdb lists only in-frame clones, some missing. The V and J calls and clone size come from that table; D and trimming were worked out from the DNA. The sample lists around 50,000 clones; 88% were seen once. This rearrangement joins TRBV19 to TRBJ1-5, with D maybe TRBD1 (5 bases). Sequenced material: peripheral blood. The receptor comes from a human donor in a cohort sampled during active COVID-19. The CDR3 DNA follows: TGTGCCAGTAGTCCGACAGATAATCAGCCCCAGCATTTT. Translating gives CASSPTDNQPQHF.